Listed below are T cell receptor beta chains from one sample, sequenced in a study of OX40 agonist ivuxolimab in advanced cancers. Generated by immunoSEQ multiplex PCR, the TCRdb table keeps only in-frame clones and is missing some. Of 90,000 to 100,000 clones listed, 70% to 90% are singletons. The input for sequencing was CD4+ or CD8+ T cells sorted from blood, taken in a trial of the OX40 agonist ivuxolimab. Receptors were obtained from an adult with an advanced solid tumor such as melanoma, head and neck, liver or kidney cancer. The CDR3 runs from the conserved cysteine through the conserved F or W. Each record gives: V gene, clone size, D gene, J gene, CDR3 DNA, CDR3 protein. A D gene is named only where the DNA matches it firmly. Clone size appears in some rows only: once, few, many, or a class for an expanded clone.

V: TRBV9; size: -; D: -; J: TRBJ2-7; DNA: TGTGCCAGCAGCGTAGGAGGTGGCCTATCCTACGAGCAGTACTTC; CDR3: CASSVGGGLSYEQYF
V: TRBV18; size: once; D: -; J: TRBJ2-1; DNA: TGTGCCAGCTCACCAGGGCAGAACAATGAGCAGTTCTTC; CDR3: CASSPGQNNEQFF
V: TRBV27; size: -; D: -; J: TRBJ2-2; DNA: TGTGCCAGCAGCAGTACGAGCTACACCGGGGAGCTGTTTTTT; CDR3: CASSSTSYTGELFF
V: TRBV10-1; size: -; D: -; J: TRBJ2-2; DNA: TGCGCCAGCATAAAGGCTCGACTTATTACCGGGGAGCTGTTTTTT; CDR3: CASIKARLITGELFF
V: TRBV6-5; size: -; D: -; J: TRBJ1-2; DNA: TGTGCCAGCACCCCCGGGGGGGCGGGTGGCTACACCTTC; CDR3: CASTPGGAGGYTF
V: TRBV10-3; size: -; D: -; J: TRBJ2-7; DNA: TGTGCCACATCACCGGGACCTCGAGACGAGCAGTACTTC; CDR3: CATSPGPRDEQYF
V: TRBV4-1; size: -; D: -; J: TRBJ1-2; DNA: TGCGCCAGCAGCCAAGATATCGGTAGCAGCTATGGCTACACCTTC; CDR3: CASSQDIGSSYGYTF
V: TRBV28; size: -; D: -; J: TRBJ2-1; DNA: TGTGCCAGCAGGACAGGAGGATTAAAATTAGACAATGAGCAGTTCTTC; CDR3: CASRTGGLKLDNEQFF
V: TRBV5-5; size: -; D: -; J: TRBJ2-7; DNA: TGTGCCAGCAGCTTGTCTCTGACGAGCGAGCAGTACTTC; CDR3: CASSLSLTSEQYF
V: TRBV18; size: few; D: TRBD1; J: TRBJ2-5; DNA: TGTGCCAGCTCAGAATCAGGGGGAGAGACCCAGTACTTC; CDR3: CASSESGGETQYF
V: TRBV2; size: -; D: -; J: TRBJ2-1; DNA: TGTGCCAGCAGGGGGCCTGACCTGACCGAGCAGTTCTTC; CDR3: CASRGPDLTEQFF
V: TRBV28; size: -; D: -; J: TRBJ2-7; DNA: TGTGCCAGCAGTCCCCCCGGGACACTCTCCTACGAGCAGTACTTC; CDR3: CASSPPGTLSYEQYF
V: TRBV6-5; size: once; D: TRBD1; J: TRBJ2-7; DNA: TGTGCCAGCAGTTACCCCGGACAGGGGGCAAAGCAGTACTTC; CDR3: CASSYPGQGAKQYF
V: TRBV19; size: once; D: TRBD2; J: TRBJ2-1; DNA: TGTGCCAGTAGTAATAGCGGGAGGGATGAGCAGTTCTTC; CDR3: CASSNSGRDEQFF
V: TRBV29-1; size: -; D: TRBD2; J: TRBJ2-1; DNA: TGCAGCGTTACCCCTCAACTAGCGGCCTCCTACAATGAGCAGTTCTTC; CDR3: CSVTPQLAASYNEQFF
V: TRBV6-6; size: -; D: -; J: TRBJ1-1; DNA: TGTGCCAGCAGTGAGCAGGCAAACACTGAAGCTTTCTTT; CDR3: CASSEQANTEAFF
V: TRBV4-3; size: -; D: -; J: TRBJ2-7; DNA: TGCGCCAGCAGCCAAGGAATGTGGGGTACCCACGAGCAGTACTTC; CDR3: CASSQGMWGTHEQYF
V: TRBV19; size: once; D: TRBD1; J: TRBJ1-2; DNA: TGTGCCAGTAGTTACCCATGGACAGGGGATGGCTACACCTTC; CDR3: CASSYPWTGDGYTF
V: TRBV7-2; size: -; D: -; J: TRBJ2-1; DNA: TGTGCCAGCAGCTTTGAGGTACACTACAATGAGCAGTTCTTC; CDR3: CASSFEVHYNEQFF
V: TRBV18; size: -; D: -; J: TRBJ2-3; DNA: TGTGCCAGCTCACCTGGAATGGGGGCGTTAGGCACAGATACGCAGTATTTT; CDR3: CASSPGMGALGTDTQYF
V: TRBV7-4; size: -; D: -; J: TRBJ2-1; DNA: TGTGCCAGCAGCTTACTGGCCCTCAATGAGCAGTTCTTC; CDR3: CASSLLALNEQFF
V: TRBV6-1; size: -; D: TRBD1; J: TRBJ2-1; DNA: TGTGCCAGCAGTCCCAGGGGGTATAATGAGCAGTTCTTC; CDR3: CASSPRGYNEQFF
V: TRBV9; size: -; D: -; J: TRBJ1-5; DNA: TGTGCCAGCAGCGTAGATTTTGGCAATCAGCCCCAGCATTTT; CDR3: CASSVDFGNQPQHF
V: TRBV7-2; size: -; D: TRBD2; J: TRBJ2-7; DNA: TGTGCCAGCAGCCCCGGGGGGGCTAGCTCCTACGAGCAGTACTTC; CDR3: CASSPGGASSYEQYF
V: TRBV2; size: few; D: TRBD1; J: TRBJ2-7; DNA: TGTGCCAGCAAGCGACAGGGGGACTACGAGCAGTACTTC; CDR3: CASKRQGDYEQYF
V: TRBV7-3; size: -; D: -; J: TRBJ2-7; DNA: TGTGCCAGCAGCTTAAAGGGGGACCTGAACGAGCAGTACTTC; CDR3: CASSLKGDLNEQYF
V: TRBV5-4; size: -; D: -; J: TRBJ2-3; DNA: TGTGCCAGCAGCTTGGGCCTTAGCACAGATACGCAGTATTTT; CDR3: CASSLGLSTDTQYF
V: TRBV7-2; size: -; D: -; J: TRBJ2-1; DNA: TGTGCCAGCAGCTTAGACTCCTCGGCTAACAATGAGCAGTTCTTC; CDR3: CASSLDSSANNEQFF
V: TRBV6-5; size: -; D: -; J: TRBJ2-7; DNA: TGTGCCAGCAGTTACGGCGGGCCCTCCTACGAGCAGTACTTC; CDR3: CASSYGGPSYEQYF
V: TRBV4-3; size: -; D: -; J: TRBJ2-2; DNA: TGCGCCAGCAGCCCTGGGGACCAGAACACCGGGGAGCTGTTTTTT; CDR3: CASSPGDQNTGELFF
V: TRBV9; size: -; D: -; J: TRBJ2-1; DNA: TGTGCCAGCAGCGTACTAGAGTGGCAAAATGAGCAGTTCTTC; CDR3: CASSVLEWQNEQFF
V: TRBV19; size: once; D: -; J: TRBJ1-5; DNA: TGTGCCAGTAAGGCGTGGGGGGAGGGGGACAATCAGCCCCAGCATTTT; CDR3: CASKAWGEGDNQPQHF
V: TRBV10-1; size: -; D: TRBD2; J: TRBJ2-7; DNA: TGCGCCAGCGGGAGCGGCAGGGGACTAGCGGATGACTCCTACGAGCAGTACTTC; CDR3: CASGSGRGLADDSYEQYF
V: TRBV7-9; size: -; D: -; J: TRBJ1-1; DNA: TGTGCCAGCAGCTTATGGGGGTTGGTAGGGGAGAACACTGAAGCTTTCTTT; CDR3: CASSLWGLVGENTEAFF
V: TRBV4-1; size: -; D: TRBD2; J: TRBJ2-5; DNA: TGCGCCAGCAGCCAAGGAGCGGGGTTAGCGGGAGGTGGAGAGACCCAGTACTTC; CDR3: CASSQGAGLAGGGETQYF
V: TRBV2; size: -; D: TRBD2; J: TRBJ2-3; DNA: TGTGCCAGCACCCGCGGGAGGAACACAGATACGCAGTATTTT; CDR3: CASTRGRNTDTQYF
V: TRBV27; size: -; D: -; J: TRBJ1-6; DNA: TGTGCCAGCAGTTATTGGATTTGGAATTCACCCCTCCACTTT; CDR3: CASSYWIWNSPLHF
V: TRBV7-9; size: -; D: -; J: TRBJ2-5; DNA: TGTGCCAGCAGCTTCGGACAAGCCCCCCTACGCGGGCAGTACTTC; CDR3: CASSFGQAPLRGQYF
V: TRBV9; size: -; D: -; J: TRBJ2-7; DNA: TGTGCCAGCAGCGTAGGGGAGTCCTACGAGCAGTACTTC; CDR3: CASSVGESYEQYF
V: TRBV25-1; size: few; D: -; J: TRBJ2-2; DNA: TGTGCCAGCAGGCAGGCCGGGCTAGGGGGCACCGGGGAGCTGTTTTTT; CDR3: CASRQAGLGGTGELFF
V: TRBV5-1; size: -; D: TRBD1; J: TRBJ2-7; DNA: TGCGCCAGCAGACCGGGACAGTCCTACGAGCAGTACTTC; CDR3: CASRPGQSYEQYF
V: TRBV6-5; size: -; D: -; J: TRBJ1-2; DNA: TGTGCCAGCAGTTACGGACAGACAGCCACGAATGGCTACACCTTC; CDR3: CASSYGQTATNGYTF
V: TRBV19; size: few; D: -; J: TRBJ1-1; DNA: TGTGCCAGTAGACTTACAGGGAACACTGAAGCTTTCTTT; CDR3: CASRLTGNTEAFF